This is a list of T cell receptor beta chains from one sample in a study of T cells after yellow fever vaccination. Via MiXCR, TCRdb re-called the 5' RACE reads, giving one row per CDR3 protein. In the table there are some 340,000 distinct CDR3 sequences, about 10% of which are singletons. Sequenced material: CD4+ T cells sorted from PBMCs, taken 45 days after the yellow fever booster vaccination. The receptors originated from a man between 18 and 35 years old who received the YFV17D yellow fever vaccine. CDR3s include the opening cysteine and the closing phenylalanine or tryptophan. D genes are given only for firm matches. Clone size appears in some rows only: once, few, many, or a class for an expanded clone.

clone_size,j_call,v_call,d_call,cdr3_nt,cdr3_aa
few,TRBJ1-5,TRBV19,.,TGTGCCAGTAGTACGACACTGCAAAACGATCAGCCCCAGCATTTT,CASSTTLQNDQPQHF
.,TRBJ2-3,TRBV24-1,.,TGTGCCACCAGTGTGTCCCTCCAAGATACGCAGTATTTT,CATSVSLQDTQYF
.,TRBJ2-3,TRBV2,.,TGTGCCAGCACCAAGGACCTCCAAGATACGCAGTATTTT,CASTKDLQDTQYF
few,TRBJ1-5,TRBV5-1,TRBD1,TGCGCCAGCAGCTTGGCCGGGACAGTCAATCAGCCCCAGCATTTT,CASSLAGTVNQPQHF
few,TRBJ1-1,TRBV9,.,TGTGCCAGCAGCGTAGGGCCGACGAACACTGAAGCTTTCTTT,CASSVGPTNTEAFF
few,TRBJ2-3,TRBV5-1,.,TGCGCCAGCAGCCAACAGGGACCTTCAGAGGATACGCAGTATTTT,CASSQQGPSEDTQYF
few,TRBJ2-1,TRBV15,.,TGTGCCACCAGCAGAGAGCCGGGGTACTCCTACAATGAGCAGTTCTTC,CATSREPGYSYNEQFF
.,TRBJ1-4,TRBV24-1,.,TGTGCCACCAGTGATTATCGGGACAAACTGTTTTTT,CATSDYRDKLFF
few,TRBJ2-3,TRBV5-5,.,TGTGCCATTTCGGGAGCGGGTTTCCCCACAGATACGCAGTATTTT,CAISGAGFPTDTQYF
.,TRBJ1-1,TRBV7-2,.,TGTGCCAGCAGCTTAGGAGCTGAGGGGTTTAGAGAAGCTTTCTTT,CASSLGAEGFREAFF
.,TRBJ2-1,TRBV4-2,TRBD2,TGTGCCAGCAGCCAAGCGGCTAGTCTAGCGGGGGGGCCGGTTGAGCAGTTCTTC,CASSQAASLAGGPVEQFF
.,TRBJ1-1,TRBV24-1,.,TGTGCCACCAGCGGTTCTGGGGGGCGAACTGAATCTTTCTTT,CATSGSGGRTESFF
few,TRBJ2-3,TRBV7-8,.,TGTGCCAGCAGCCCTCGACAGGACCCTAGCACAGATACGCAGTATTTT,CASSPRQDPSTDTQYF
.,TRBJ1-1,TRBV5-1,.,TGCGCCAGCACGGGGAGGGAGAACACTGAAGCTTTCTTT,CASTGRENTEAFF
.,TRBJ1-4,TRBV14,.,TGTGCCAGCAGCCAAGACATATCGGGACAACTGTTTTTT,CASSQDISGQLFF
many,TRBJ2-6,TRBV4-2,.,TGTGCCAGCAGCCAAGATAGGCAGCCTGCCGTCCTGACTTTC,CASSQDRQPAVLTF
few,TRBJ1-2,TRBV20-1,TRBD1,TGCAGTGCTCCAATGCTTACAGGGGGCGATGGCTACACCTTC,CSAPMLTGGDGYTF
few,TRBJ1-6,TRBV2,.,TGTGCCAGCCTGGACTCCTATAATTCACCCCTCCACTTT,CASLDSYNSPLHF
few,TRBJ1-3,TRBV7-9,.,TGTGCCAGCAGCCGGTGGGACAATGAGAGGAGGGACACCATATATTTT,CASSRWDNERRDTIYF
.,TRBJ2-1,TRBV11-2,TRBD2,TGTGCCAGCAGCCTAATGGGACTAGCGGGGGTCTATGAGCAGTTCTTC,CASSLMGLAGVYEQFF
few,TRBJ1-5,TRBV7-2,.,TGTGCCAGCAGCTCCCCTGCAGGGGCTGGTCAGCCCCAGCATTTT,CASSSPAGAGQPQHF
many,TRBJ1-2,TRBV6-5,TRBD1,TGTGCCAGCAGTTACCAAACAGGGGGCGCCTCTGGCTACACCTTC,CASSYQTGGASGYTF
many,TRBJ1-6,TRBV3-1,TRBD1,TGTGCCAGCAGCCAAGTTTACAGGGGGCGTTCACCCCTCCACTTT,CASSQVYRGRSPLHF
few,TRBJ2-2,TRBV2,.,TGTGCCACAAAAGGTGGAGCGAACACCGGGGAGCTGTTTTTT,CATKGGANTGELFF
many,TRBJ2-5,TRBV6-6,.,TGTGCCAGCAGTTACTCCCGGACTAATCCGGCCCAGTACTTC,CASSYSRTNPAQYF